This T cell receptor (beta chain) stems from a study of T cells in Graves' hyperthyroidism and ophthalmopathy. Background on the study: Sampling of peripheral blood happened at initial diagnosis, prior to any treatment.

This clonotype has at least ten counts. RNA transcripts provided the source from which TCR beta CDR3 regions were amplified. HTBI primers were employed in a first-round RT-PCR of the TCR CDR3. In TCRdb, the multiplex PCR reads were re-called with MiXCR into one record per CDR3 protein. The sample lists about 610,000 distinct CDR3 sequences; 14% to 15% were seen once. Per germline, CDR1 SGHAT and CDR2 FQNNGV. The CDR3 consists of 16 residues. V was trimmed by 0 bases and J by 1 base, leaving 13 bases between them. This receptor was taken from a woman in her thirties or forties with Graves' ophthalmopathy. Input material: blood. The chain uses TRBV11-2 and TRBJ2-7; TRBD1 is a possible D gene (5 bases). The CDR3 region has the DNA TGTGCCAGCAGCTTAGATCCAGGGCGTAATTCCTACGAGCAGTACTTC. Amino acids: CASSLDPGRNSYEQYF.